Shown below are 32 T cell receptor beta chains from a single sample sequenced in a study of OX40 agonist ivuxolimab in advanced cancers. Clones were sequenced by immunoSEQ multiplex PCR, and TCRdb holds only the in-frame ones, with some missing. This table holds more than 40,000 clones, 80% to 85% found once. This specimen consisted of CD4+ or CD8+ T cells sorted from blood, obtained in a trial of the OX40 agonist ivuxolimab. The receptors originated from an adult with an advanced solid tumor such as melanoma, head and neck, liver or kidney cancer.

V is TRBV6-6 and J is TRBJ1-5; a possible D gene is TRBD1 (5 bases). The CDR3 totals 13 residues. Germline V gene data show CDR1 as MNHNY and CDR2 as SVGAGI (reference sequence). The ends were cut back, 1 base at V and 7 bases at J, with 8 bases in the middle. CDR3 DNA: TGTGCCAGCAGTTACTGGAGGGGCCAGCCCCAGCATTTT. Protein product: CASSYWRGQPQHF.

This chain joins TRBV4-3 and TRBJ2-7, with a possible D match to TRBD2 (6 bases). Germline lookup yields CDR1 LGHNA and CDR2 YSLEER. The V and J ends lost 0 bases and 3 bases respectively, with 12 bases between them. CDR3 length: 15 amino acids. The CDR3 coding sequence is TGCGCCAGCAGCCAAGAGGGGACTTCCGGCTACGAGCAGTACTTC. This translates into CASSQEGTSGYEQYF.

V and J are TRBV29-1 and TRBJ2-7, with 12 nucleotides matching TRBD1. The V segment lost 6 bases and the J segment 4 bases; nucleotides outside the gene matches: 19. This CDR3 spans 18 amino acids. CDR1 is SQVTM and CDR2 is ANQGSEA in the germline V gene. CDR3 sequence reads: CSVTRDRGPYRGVYEQYF. The CDR3 coding sequence is TGCAGCGTGACCCGGGACAGGGGGCCCTACCGAGGGGTTTACGAGCAGTACTTC.

This clone appeared a single time. The rearrangement links TRBV2 to TRBJ1-5; the match to TRBD1 covers 7 bases. The CDR3 covers 17 residues. V gave up 6 bases and J gave up 0 bases; unmatched junction bases: 11. The germline V gene encodes CDR1 SNHLY and CDR2 FYNNEI. The CDR3, as DNA: TGTGCCAGCAGGGACAGGAAGAGGGGATATAGCAATCAGCCCCAGCATTTT. This codes for CASRDRKRGYSNQPQHF.

By share of the sample, this clone is medium-sized. The rearrangement joins TRBV11-3 to TRBJ1-2; 7 nucleotides align to TRBD1. There are 16 residues in the CDR3. Germline CDR1 is SGHNT and CDR2 is YENEEA. Germline trimming cut 1 base from V and 5 bases from J; bases unmatched to any gene: 10. CDR3: CASSLGIDRARYGYTF. CDR3 DNA sequence: TGTGCCAGCAGCTTAGGCATAGACAGGGCAAGATATGGCTACACCTTC.

The chain combines TRBV7-3 with TRBJ2-2, with D hard to call. Germline values: CDR1 SGHTA, CDR2 FQGTGA. V was shortened by 5 bases and J by 6 bases, with 10 bases between the two germline ends. This CDR3 has 13 residues. CDR3 sequence reads: CASSPVNPGELFF. CDR3 sequence (DNA): TGTGCCAGCAGCCCGGTAAATCCCGGGGAGCTGTTTTTT.

V usage is TRBV4-3 and J usage is TRBJ1-2; the match to TRBD1 covers 7 bases. V was clipped by 3 bases and J by 3 bases; unmatched bases: 7. The CDR3 consists of 15 residues. CDR1 and CDR2 from the germline V gene are LGHNA and YSLEER. The CDR3 reads CASSHTGADDYGYTF. CDR3 nucleotides: TGCGCCAGCAGCCATACAGGGGCGGATGACTATGGCTACACCTTC.

On this clone: The same CDR3 also results from other DNA sequences found in this sample. The chain joins TRBV27 to TRBJ2-1; D not resolved. The CDR3 has 13 amino acids. The V end was cut by 3 bases, the J end by 3 bases, with 6 bases between. Germline CDR1 is MNHEY and CDR2 is SMNVEV (reference sequence). In DNA form, the CDR3 reads TGTGCCAGCAGTTTTGGCAGCTACAATGAGCAGTTCTTC. This codes for CASSFGSYNEQFF.

This chain connects TRBV30 to TRBJ2-7, with TRBD1 matching over 9 bases. This CDR3 contains 14 residues. The junction had 5 bases not matched to a gene; V was cut back by 1 base and J by 4 bases. Germline lookup yields CDR1 GTSNPN and CDR2 SVGIG (reference sequence). The CDR3 here is CAWSAGTGSYEQYF. The CDR3 nucleotides are TGTGCCTGGAGTGCCGGGACAGGGTCTTACGAGCAGTACTTC.

The chain recombines TRBV7-9 with TRBJ2-2, with TRBD2 as a possible D gene (6 bases). V was trimmed by 9 bases and J by 4 bases, leaving 15 bases between them. The CDR3 consists of 14 residues. Germline V gene lookup returns CDR1 SEHNR and CDR2 FQNEAQ (reference sequence). CDR3 protein: CASTTSSGTGELFF. CDR3 DNA sequence: TGTGCCAGTACGACTAGTTCGGGCACCGGGGAGCTGTTTTTT. Complete variable domain (other parts from reference TRBV7-9 and TRBJ2-2): DTGVSQNPRHKITKRGQNVTFRCDPISEHNRLYWYRQTLGQGPEFLTYFQNEAQLEKSRLLSDRFSAERPKGSFSTLEIQRTEQGDSAMYLCASTTSSGTGELFFGEGSRLTVL.

The chain is built from TRBV11-2 and TRBJ1-2; 10 bases are a match to TRBD1. V gave up 3 bases and J gave up 5 bases; unmatched junction bases: 6. The CDR3 extends over 15 amino acids. CDR1 and CDR2 from the germline V gene are SGHAT and FQNNGV. In nucleotides, the CDR3 is TGTGCCAGCAGCTTGACAGGGGGCGTCCGGTATGGCTACACCTTC. It encodes CASSLTGGVRYGYTF.

The chain has TRBV28 and TRBJ2-7; perhaps TRBD1 as D (5 bases). The V end was cut by 3 bases, the J end by 2 bases, with 14 bases between. The V gene's germline CDR1 is MDHEN and CDR2 SYDVKM. The CDR3 has 15 residues. The CDR3 region is CASSLIDSLPYEQYF. CDR3 nucleotide sequence: TGTGCCAGCAGTTTGATCGACAGTTTGCCCTACGAGCAGTACTTC.

V usage is TRBV27 and J usage is TRBJ2-7; 10 bases fit TRBD1. The CDR3 totals 14 residues. Germline CDR1 is MNHEY and CDR2 is SMNVEV (reference sequence). V lost 6 bases, J lost 1 base, and 3 bases stayed unmatched. CDR3 loop: CASSPDRGSYEQYF. In nucleotides, the CDR3 is TGTGCCAGCAGCCCGGACAGGGGGTCCTACGAGCAGTACTTC.

The count of this clone is one. The genes are TRBV6-1 and TRBJ2-1; possible D gene TRBD1, 5 bases. CDR1 MNHNS and CDR2 SASEGT come from the germline V gene. V lost 1 base and J lost 0, with 16 bases in between. The CDR3 has 18 residues. The chain's CDR3 is CASSEVLHRISSYNEQFF. CDR3 nucleotides: TGTGCCAGCAGTGAAGTATTGCACAGGATAAGCTCCTACAATGAGCAGTTCTTC.

The J gene is TRBJ2-1, the V gene TRBV7-9, with TRBD2 identical over 12 bases. The germline gives CDR1 SEHNR, CDR2 FQNEAQ (reference sequence). This CDR3 has 18 residues. The trim removed 4 bases at V and 2 bases at J, leaving 9 bases unmatched. The CDR3 here is CASSSLRLAGAPYNEQFF. Here the CDR3 DNA reads TGTGCCAGCAGCTCCCTCCGACTAGCGGGAGCTCCCTACAATGAGCAGTTCTTC.

The chain recombines TRBV4-1 with TRBJ2-7, with 11 bases fitting TRBD2. J was trimmed by 4 bases and V by 1 base; bases with no gene match: 3. The CDR3 sequence is 15 residues long. Germline CDR1 reads MGHRA; CDR2 reads YSYEKL. The CDR3 DNA sequence: TGCGCCAGCAGCCAAGCGGGGACTAGCGGATACGAGCAGTACTTC. Translation: CASSQAGTSGYEQYF.

This chain links TRBV5-4 with TRBJ2-7; a possible D gene is TRBD1 (5 bases). Germline CDR1 is SGHNT and CDR2 is YYREEE (reference sequence). The CDR3 has 13 residues. Trimming took 0 bases from V and 1 from J, leaving 5 bases between them. The CDR3 DNA sequence: TGTGCCAGCAGCTTGGAGGGGTCCTACGAGCAGTACTTC. The encoded protein is CASSLEGSYEQYF. Full variable domain (remainder filled in from reference TRBV5-4 and TRBJ2-7): ETGVTQSPTHLIKTRGQQVTLRCSSQSGHNTVSWYQQALGQGPQFIFQYYREEENGRGNFPPRFSGLQFPNYSSELNVNALELDDSALYLCASSLEGSYEQYFGPGTRLTVT.

The chain combines TRBV13 with TRBJ1-1; tentative D call: TRBD1 (5 bases). Trimming took 3 bases from V and 3 from J, leaving 11 bases between them. The CDR3 covers 14 residues. The germline V gene has CDR1 PRHDT and CDR2 FYEKMQ (reference sequence). The CDR3 DNA reads TGTGCCAGCAGCTTGGGGTGGGGGGACACTGAAGCTTTCTTT. As protein: CASSLGWGDTEAFF.

With regard to this clone: A read error may account for a junction end that differs from germline. The CDR3 nucleotides read TGTGCCAGCAGCTTAGGCGGGACTGGCCCTGTGCACTTC. This encodes CASSLGGTGPVHF. The chain links TRBV11-3 to TRBJ2-7; TRBD2 might be the D (6 bases). Germline CDR1 reads SGHNT; CDR2 reads YENEEA. The CDR3 covers 13 residues. The full variable domain, rest sourced from reference TRBV11-3 and TRBJ2-7, is EAGVVQSPRYKIIEKKQPVAFWCNPISGHNTLYWYLQNLGQGPELLIRYENEEAVDDSQLPKDRFSAERLKGVDSTLKIQPAELGDSAVYLCASSLGGTGPVHFGPGTRLTVT.

The chain has TRBV28 and TRBJ1-5; D is possibly TRBD1 (5 bases). Per germline, CDR1 MDHEN and CDR2 SYDVKM. This CDR3 spans 13 amino acids. V lost 7 bases and J 4 bases, leaving 11 bases between the germline ends. The CDR3 sequence is CASNRQGNQPQHF. CDR3 DNA: TGTGCCAGCAACAGGCAGGGAAATCAGCCCCAGCATTTT.

The rearrangement uses TRBV5-1 and TRBJ1-1; no reliable D call. The CDR3 runs to 13 residues. The germline CDR1 and CDR2 sequences are SGHRS and YFSETQ. V lost 0 bases, J lost 1 base, and 4 bases lay in between. CDR3 DNA: TGCGCCAGCAGCTTGGGGGGGAACACTGAAGCTTTCTTT. Residues: CASSLGGNTEAFF.

The J gene is TRBJ1-5, the V gene TRBV10-1; unclear D gene. Germline V lookup: CDR1 WNHNN, CDR2 SYGVQD (reference sequence). The ends were cut back, 3 bases at V and 1 base at J, with 1 base in the middle. The CDR3 has 12 residues. This CDR3 reads CASSDSNQPQHF. The CDR3 region has the DNA TGCGCCAGCAGTGACAGCAATCAGCCCCAGCATTTT.

The gene calls are TRBV7-9 and TRBJ2-3, with 7 nucleotides matching TRBD1. Germline CDR1 is SEHNR and CDR2 is FQNEAQ (reference sequence). CDR3 length: 16 residues. J lost 4 bases, V lost 5 bases, and 12 bases had no gene match. The CDR3 loop is CASSPAVGGAADTQYF. CDR3 nucleotide sequence: TGTGCCAGCAGCCCCGCGGTAGGGGGCGCCGCAGATACGCAGTATTTT.

The chain recombines TRBV4-3 with TRBJ1-5; D call uncertain. The CDR3 loop spans 15 amino acids. Germline values: CDR1 LGHNA, CDR2 YSLEER. The V end lost 3 bases, the J end lost 7 bases, and 16 bases lay between the germline ends. The CDR3 loop reads CASSQETGLWQPQHF. The DNA for the CDR3 is TGCGCCAGCAGCCAGGAAACGGGGTTGTGGCAGCCCCAGCATTTT.

The V and J genes are TRBV19 and TRBJ2-7; TRBD1 matches at 8 bases. CDR1 is LNHDA, CDR2 SQIVND, per germline (reference sequence). With 8 bases clipped from V and 1 base from J, the junction kept 10 bases outside the gene matches. The CDR3 runs 15 residues. This CDR3 reads CASAHGQGFSYEQYF. The CDR3 DNA sequence: TGTGCCAGTGCCCACGGACAGGGCTTTTCCTACGAGCAGTACTTC.

The DNA for the CDR3 is TGTGCCAGCAGTCTACAGGGACCACGGGGAGAGACCCAGTACTTC. Its protein is CASSLQGPRGETQYF. The rearrangement joins TRBV28 to TRBJ2-5; tentatively, D is TRBD1 (6 bases). V lost 5 bases, J lost 4 bases, and 17 bases lay in between. Germline V gene data show CDR1 as MDHEN and CDR2 as SYDVKM. This CDR3 contains 15 residues.

V and J are TRBV29-1 and TRBJ1-2; 10 nucleotides match TRBD1. The germline gives CDR1 SQVTM, CDR2 ANQGSEA. CDR3 size: 13 residues. Trimming cost V 5 bases and J 4 bases; bases outside gene matches: 4. The CDR3, as DNA: TGCAGCGTTTGGGACAGGGGTCTCTATGGCTACACCTTC. Its translation is CSVWDRGLYGYTF. The entire variable domain, with the rest obtained from reference TRBV29-1 and TRBJ1-2, is as follows: SAVISQKPSRDICQRGTSLTIQCQVDSQVTMMFWYRQQPGQSLTLIATANQGSEATYESGFVIDKFPISRPNLTFSTLTVSNMSPEDSSIYLCSVWDRGLYGYTFGSGTRLTVV.

This chain connects TRBV5-6 to TRBJ1-2; the D gene is possibly TRBD1 (6 bases). Germline V lookup: CDR1 SGHDT, CDR2 YYEEEE. V lost 5 bases, J lost 4 bases, and 15 bases lay in between. This CDR3 is 14 amino acids long. As DNA, the CDR3 is TGTGCCAGCAGGACACCACAGGGATTCTATGGCTACACCTTC. It specifies CASRTPQGFYGYTF.

The V and J genes are TRBV5-5 and TRBJ1-6; D gene ambiguous. The V gene lost 1 base and the J gene lost 9 bases, with 8 bases spanning the gap. The CDR3 runs to 13 residues. Germline loops: CDR1 SGHKS, CDR2 YYEKEE (reference sequence). CDR3 DNA sequence: TGTGCCAGCAGCTTGCTTGGACCTTCACCCCTCCACTTT. It yields the protein CASSLLGPSPLHF.

The chain is built from TRBV5-8 and TRBJ2-5, with a weak D call TRBD1 (6 bases). Trimming took 4 bases from V and 5 from J, leaving 15 bases between them. Per the germline V gene, CDR1 is SGHTS and CDR2 is YDEGEE. The CDR3 covers 14 residues. The CDR3 region has the DNA TGTGCCAGCAGCCCGCAAGGGGGTTATGAGACCCAGTACTTC. It yields the protein CASSPQGGYETQYF.

The chain has TRBV15 and TRBJ2-3; D is uncertain. CDR3 length: 14 residues. The V end lost 8 bases, the J end lost 0 bases, and 12 bases lay between the germline ends. CDR1 is LNHNV, CDR2 YYDKDF, per germline (reference sequence). The DNA of the CDR3 is TGTGCCACCTGGCTTTATGGTAGCACAGATACGCAGTATTTT. Translating it yields CATWLYGSTDTQYF. Complete variable domain (other parts from reference TRBV15 and TRBJ2-3): DAMVIQNPRYQVTQFGKPVTLSCSQTLNHNVMYWYQQKSSQAPKLLFHYYDKDFNNEADTPDNFQSRRPNTSFCFLDIRSPGLGDTAMYLCATWLYGSTDTQYFGPGTRLTVL.

The chain uses TRBV7-2 and TRBJ2-2; the match to TRBD2 covers 10 bases. Looked up from germline, CDR1 is SGHTA and CDR2 is FQGNSA. J gave up 6 bases and V 3 bases, and 7 bases lay outside the gene matches. The CDR3 consists of 16 residues. The DNA for the CDR3 is TGTGCCAGCAGCTTTCAAGCGGGGGGGCTCGCCGGGGAGCTGTTTTTT. Protein sequence: CASSFQAGGLAGELFF.